This record covers a single TCR beta chain. The V gene end was trimmed by 8 bases and the J gene end by 2 bases; junction bases not matched to a gene: 6. The CDR3 is 13 amino acids. The germline V gene encodes CDR1 MGHDK and CDR2 SYGVNS. The sample is drawn from a study of technical replicates of blood from a handful of donors. Here immunoSEQ multiplex PCR was the method, and the copy in TCRdb shows in-frame clones only, minus some. Among about 89,000 clones listed, roughly 94% were seen once. The chain has TRBV25-1 and TRBJ2-7; TRBD1 agrees at 7 bases. The specimen sequenced was T cells isolated from PBMCs. This TCR was sampled from a human donor in good health. The CDR3 sequence is CASQGQGAYEQYF. As DNA, the CDR3 is TGTGCCAGCCAAGGTCAGGGGGCCTACGAGCAGTACTTC.